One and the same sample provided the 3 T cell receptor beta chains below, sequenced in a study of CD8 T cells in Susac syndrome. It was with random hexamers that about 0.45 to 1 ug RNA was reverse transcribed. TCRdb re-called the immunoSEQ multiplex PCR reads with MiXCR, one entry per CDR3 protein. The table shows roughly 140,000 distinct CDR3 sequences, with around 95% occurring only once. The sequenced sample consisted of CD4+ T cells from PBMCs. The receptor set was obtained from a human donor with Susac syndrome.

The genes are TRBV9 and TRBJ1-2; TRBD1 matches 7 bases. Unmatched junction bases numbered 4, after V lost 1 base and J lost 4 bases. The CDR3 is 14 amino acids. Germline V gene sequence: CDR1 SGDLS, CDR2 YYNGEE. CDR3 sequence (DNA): TGTGCCAGCAGCGTAACAGGGGTTGGCTATGGCTACACCTTC. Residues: CASSVTGVGYGYTF.

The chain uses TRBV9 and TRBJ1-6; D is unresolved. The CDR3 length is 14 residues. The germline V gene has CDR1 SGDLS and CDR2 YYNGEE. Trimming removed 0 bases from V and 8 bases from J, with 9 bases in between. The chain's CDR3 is CASSVASDYSPLHF. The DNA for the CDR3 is TGTGCCAGCAGCGTAGCGTCTGATTATTCACCCCTCCACTTT.

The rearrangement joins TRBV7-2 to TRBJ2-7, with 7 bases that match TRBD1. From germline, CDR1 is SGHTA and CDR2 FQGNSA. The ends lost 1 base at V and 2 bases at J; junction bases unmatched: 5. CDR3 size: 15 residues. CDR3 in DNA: TGTGCCAGCAGCTTAGGTTGGCAGGGGGCCTACGAGCAGTACTTC. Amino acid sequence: CASSLGWQGAYEQYF.